Presented here are 12 T cell receptor beta chains from one specimen sequenced in a study of shared clonotypes between healthy human individuals. TCRdb keeps only in-frame clones here, not all; method: immunoSEQ multiplex PCR. The repertoire consists of approximately 1.5 million clones, with 98% occurring once and the leading ten covering approximately 0.45%. Material for sequencing was naive CD4+ T cells sorted from blood. Sample subset: CD45RA+ positively selected. Source of these receptors: a man in his thirties or forties in good health.

The chain has TRBV10-3 and TRBJ1-2, with TRBD1 as a possible D gene (5 bases). This CDR3 has 18 residues. Germline V lookup: CDR1 ENHRY, CDR2 SYGVKD. Deletions cut 5 bases from V and 2 bases from J, with 24 bases between. CDR3 DNA sequence: TGTGCCATCAGTCTCCGCGAAGGGACGGACTCTCTAAACTATGGCTACACCTTC. Translated, it gives CAISLREGTDSLNYGYTF.

The chain couples TRBV29-1 to TRBJ2-7, with a weak D call TRBD1 (6 bases). The CDR3 loop spans 12 amino acids. The V and J ends lost 7 bases and 0 bases respectively, with 10 bases between them. Germline loops: CDR1 SQVTM, CDR2 ANQGSEA. The CDR3, as DNA: TGCAGCGCTTTACAGGGCTCCTACGAGCAGTACTTC. It is translated as CSALQGSYEQYF.

The CDR3 is CASSDQGQAWETQYF. The DNA for the CDR3 is TGTGCCAGCAGTGACCAGGGACAGGCCTGGGAGACCCAGTACTTC. The genes are TRBV25-1 and TRBJ2-5; 8 bases are shared with TRBD1. V shed 3 bases, J shed 5 bases, and the junction held 8 bases outside the gene matches. The CDR3 is made up of 15 amino acids. Per germline, CDR1 MGHDK and CDR2 SYGVNS.

V is TRBV18 and J is TRBJ2-5; D is unclear. V dropped 2 bases and J dropped 1 base, with 8 bases sitting between them. Per germline, CDR1 KGHSH and CDR2 LQKENI. CDR3 length: 14 residues. The CDR3 DNA follows: TGTGCCAGCTCACCATCCGAGTTCCAAGAGACCCAGTACTTC. Translated: CASSPSEFQETQYF.

This clone was seen once. The V and J genes are TRBV7-6 and TRBJ2-7; D is perhaps TRBD2 (5 bases). CDR3 size: 13 residues. Germline CDR1 reads SGHVS; CDR2 reads FNYEAQ. The V end lost 0 bases, the J end lost 3 bases, and 6 bases lay between the germline ends. The CDR3 region is CASSLARDYEQYF. In DNA, the CDR3 is TGTGCCAGCAGCTTAGCGAGGGACTACGAGCAGTACTTC.

This sequence joins TRBV6-4 and TRBJ2-1; 10 bases line up with TRBD2. CDR1 MRHNA and CDR2 SNTAGT come from the germline V gene. The CDR3 is made up of 14 amino acids. J lost 4 bases, V lost 3 bases, and 0 bases had no gene match. The CDR3 DNA reads as TGTGCCAGCAGTGAACTAGCGGGATACAATGAGCAGTTCTTC. It is translated as CASSELAGYNEQFF.

V gene TRBV5-4 combines with J gene TRBJ2-1; 10 nucleotides line up with TRBD2. The CDR3 has 18 residues. V lost 4 bases and J lost 1; bases outside the gene matches: 11. Germline-derived CDR1 and CDR2 are SGHNT and YYREEE (reference sequence). In DNA form, the CDR3 reads TGTGCCAGCAGCCGCTCTCTAGCGGGAGTATCTTCCTACAATGAGCAGTTCTTC. The encoded protein is CASSRSLAGVSSYNEQFF.

The chain has TRBV5-1 and TRBJ2-5; 15 positions match TRBD2. Looked up from germline, CDR1 is SGHRS and CDR2 is YFSETQ. This CDR3 contains 17 residues. V was pared by 4 bases and J by 4 bases, with 8 bases of the junction left unmatched. CDR3 nucleotides: TGCGCCAGCAGCACCGGACTAGCGGGAGGGCGGATAGAGACCCAGTACTTC. Residues: CASSTGLAGGRIETQYF.

The chain links TRBV7-9 to TRBJ2-7; 8 positions agree with TRBD1. CDR1 and CDR2 (germline): SEHNR, FQNEAQ (reference sequence). Trimming at V came to 5 bases and at J to 5 bases, leaving 8 bases not matched to a gene. This CDR3 region has 14 residues. Here the CDR3 DNA reads TGTGCCAGCAGCCCGGACAGGGCTTACGACGAGCAGTACTTC. This codes for CASSPDRAYDEQYF.

The V gene is TRBV10-3, the J gene TRBJ2-1, with 11 bases matching TRBD2. The junction had 14 bases not matched to a gene; V was cut back by 9 bases and J by 7 bases. Germline V gene lookup returns CDR1 ENHRY and CDR2 SYGVKD. The CDR3 consists of 16 residues. In DNA, the CDR3 is TGTGCCATATCACCCCCTACTAGCGGGAGTTTGAATGAGCAGTTCTTC. Its protein is CAISPPTSGSLNEQFF.

V gene TRBV5-1 combines with J gene TRBJ1-1; D remains ambiguous. The CDR3 sequence is 14 residues long. The V gene's germline CDR1 is SGHRS and CDR2 YFSETQ. With 4 bases removed from V and 1 base from J, the gap between germline ends came to 11 bases. The CDR3 protein is CASSPDSWNTEAFF. The CDR3, as DNA: TGCGCCAGCAGCCCCGACTCCTGGAACACTGAAGCTTTCTTT.

This chain joins TRBV18 and TRBJ2-3; 7 nucleotides agree with TRBD2. Trimming removed 2 bases from V and 0 bases from J; junction bases left unmatched: 5. From germline, CDR1 is KGHSH and CDR2 LQKENI. This CDR3 is 16 amino acids long. CDR3 sequence reads: CASSPTVGRSTDTQYF. The CDR3 DNA reads TGTGCCAGCTCACCAACGGTCGGGAGGAGCACAGATACGCAGTATTTT.